This TCR beta chain was obtained from a study of vaccination and CD4 T cells after COVID-19. On the study more broadly: Blood was drawn a median roughly 67 days post second dose, range 14 to 241. Study-wide results and caveats: Spike mono-reactivity marked 304 of 307 vaccine-specific clones in convalescent patients.

CDR1 is MDHEN, CDR2 SYDVKM, per germline. V trimming: 5 bases; J trimming: 7 bases; junction bases outside the gene matches: 7. The CDR3 spans 13 residues. This clonotype was seen only a few times. Its target is not known. TCRdb reanalysed the PCR reads using MiXCR and keeps one entry per CDR3 protein. The table records about 24,000 distinct CDR3 sequences, over 40% of them present only once. V gene TRBV28 combines with J gene TRBJ1-2, with 7 bases aligning to TRBD1. This sample comprised CD4+ T cells from blood, obtained before SARS-CoV-2 vaccination. The receptor comes from a human donor who had recovered from COVID-19. The CDR3, as DNA: TGTGCCAGCAGTCCACATGACAGGGCTGGCTACACCTTC. Protein sequence: CASSPHDRAGYTF.